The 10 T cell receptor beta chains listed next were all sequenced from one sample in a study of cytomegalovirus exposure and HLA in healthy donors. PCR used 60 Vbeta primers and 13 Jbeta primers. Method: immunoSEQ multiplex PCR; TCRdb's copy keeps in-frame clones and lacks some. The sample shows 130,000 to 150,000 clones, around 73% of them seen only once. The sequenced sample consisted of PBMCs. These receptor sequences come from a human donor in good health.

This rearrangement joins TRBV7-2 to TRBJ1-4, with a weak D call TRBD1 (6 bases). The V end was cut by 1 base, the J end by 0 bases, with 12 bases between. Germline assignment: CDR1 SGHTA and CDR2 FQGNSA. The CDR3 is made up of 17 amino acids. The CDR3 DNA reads TGTGCCAGCAGCTTAGGGCCAGGGGCCTCAACTAATGAAAAACTGTTTTTT. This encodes CASSLGPGASTNEKLFF. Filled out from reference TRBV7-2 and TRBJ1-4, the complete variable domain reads GAGVSQSPSNKVTEKGKDVELRCDPISGHTALYWYRQSLGQGLEFLIYFQGNSAPDKSGLPSDRFSAERTGGSVSTLTIQRTQQEDSAVYLCASSLGPGASTNEKLFFGSGTQLSVL.

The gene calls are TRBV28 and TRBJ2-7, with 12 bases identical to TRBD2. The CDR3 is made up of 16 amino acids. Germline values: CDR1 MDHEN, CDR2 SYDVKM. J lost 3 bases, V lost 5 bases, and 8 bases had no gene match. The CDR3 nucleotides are TGTGCCAGCAGTCAGCTAGCGGGGGGGGTTGGCTACGAGCAGTACTTC. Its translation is CASSQLAGGVGYEQYF.

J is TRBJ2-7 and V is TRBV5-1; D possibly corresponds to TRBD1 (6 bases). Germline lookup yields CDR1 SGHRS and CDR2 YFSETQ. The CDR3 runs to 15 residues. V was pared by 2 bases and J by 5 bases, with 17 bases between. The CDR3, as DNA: TGCGCCAGCAGCTTACAGGGAGCTTCTTTGGACGAGCAGTACTTC. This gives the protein CASSLQGASLDEQYF.

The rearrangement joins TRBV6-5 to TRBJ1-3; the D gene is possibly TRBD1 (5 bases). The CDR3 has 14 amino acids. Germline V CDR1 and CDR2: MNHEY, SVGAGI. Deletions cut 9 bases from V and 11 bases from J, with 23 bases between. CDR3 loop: CASRFAGNRNAIYF. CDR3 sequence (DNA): TGTGCCAGTAGATTCGCAGGGAACAGGAACGCCATATATTTT.

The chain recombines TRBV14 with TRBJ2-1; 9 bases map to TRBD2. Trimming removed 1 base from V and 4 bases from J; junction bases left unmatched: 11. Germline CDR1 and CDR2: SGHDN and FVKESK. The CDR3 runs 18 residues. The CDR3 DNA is TGTGCCAGCAGCCAAGCTCATCGAGCTAGCGGGATTTACAATGAGCAGTTCTTC. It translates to CASSQAHRASGIYNEQFF.

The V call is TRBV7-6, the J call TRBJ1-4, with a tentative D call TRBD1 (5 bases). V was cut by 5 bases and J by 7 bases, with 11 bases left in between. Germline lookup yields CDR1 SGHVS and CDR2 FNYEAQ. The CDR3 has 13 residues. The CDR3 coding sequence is TGTGCCAGCAGCACTCCCGGGGGTGAAAAACTGTTTTTT. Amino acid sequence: CASSTPGGEKLFF.

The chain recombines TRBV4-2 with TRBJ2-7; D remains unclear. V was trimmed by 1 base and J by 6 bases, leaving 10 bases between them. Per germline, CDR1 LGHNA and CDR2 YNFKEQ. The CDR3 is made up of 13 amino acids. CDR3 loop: CASSQVPGLEQYF. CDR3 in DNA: TGTGCCAGCAGCCAAGTCCCTGGCCTCGAGCAGTACTTC.

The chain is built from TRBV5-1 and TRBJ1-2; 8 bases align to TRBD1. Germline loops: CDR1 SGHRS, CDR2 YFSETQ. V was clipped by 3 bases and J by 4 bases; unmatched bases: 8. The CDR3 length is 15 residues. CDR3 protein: CASSSGGGKTYGYTF. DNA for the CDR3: TGCGCCAGCAGCTCAGGGGGCGGGAAAACCTATGGCTACACCTTC.

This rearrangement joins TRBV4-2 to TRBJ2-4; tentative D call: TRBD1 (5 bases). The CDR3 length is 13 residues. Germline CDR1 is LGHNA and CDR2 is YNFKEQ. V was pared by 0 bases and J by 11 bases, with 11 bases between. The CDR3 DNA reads TGTGCCAGCAGCCAAGACCCAGGGCGCGTTCAGTACTTC. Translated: CASSQDPGRVQYF.

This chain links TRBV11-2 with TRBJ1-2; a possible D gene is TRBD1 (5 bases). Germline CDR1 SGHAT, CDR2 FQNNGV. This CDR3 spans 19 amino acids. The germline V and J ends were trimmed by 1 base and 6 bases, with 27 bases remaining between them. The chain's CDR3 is CASSLGEAGVSLGPNGYTF. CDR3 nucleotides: TGTGCCAGCAGCTTAGGGGAGGCGGGAGTATCTTTGGGGCCTAATGGCTACACCTTC.